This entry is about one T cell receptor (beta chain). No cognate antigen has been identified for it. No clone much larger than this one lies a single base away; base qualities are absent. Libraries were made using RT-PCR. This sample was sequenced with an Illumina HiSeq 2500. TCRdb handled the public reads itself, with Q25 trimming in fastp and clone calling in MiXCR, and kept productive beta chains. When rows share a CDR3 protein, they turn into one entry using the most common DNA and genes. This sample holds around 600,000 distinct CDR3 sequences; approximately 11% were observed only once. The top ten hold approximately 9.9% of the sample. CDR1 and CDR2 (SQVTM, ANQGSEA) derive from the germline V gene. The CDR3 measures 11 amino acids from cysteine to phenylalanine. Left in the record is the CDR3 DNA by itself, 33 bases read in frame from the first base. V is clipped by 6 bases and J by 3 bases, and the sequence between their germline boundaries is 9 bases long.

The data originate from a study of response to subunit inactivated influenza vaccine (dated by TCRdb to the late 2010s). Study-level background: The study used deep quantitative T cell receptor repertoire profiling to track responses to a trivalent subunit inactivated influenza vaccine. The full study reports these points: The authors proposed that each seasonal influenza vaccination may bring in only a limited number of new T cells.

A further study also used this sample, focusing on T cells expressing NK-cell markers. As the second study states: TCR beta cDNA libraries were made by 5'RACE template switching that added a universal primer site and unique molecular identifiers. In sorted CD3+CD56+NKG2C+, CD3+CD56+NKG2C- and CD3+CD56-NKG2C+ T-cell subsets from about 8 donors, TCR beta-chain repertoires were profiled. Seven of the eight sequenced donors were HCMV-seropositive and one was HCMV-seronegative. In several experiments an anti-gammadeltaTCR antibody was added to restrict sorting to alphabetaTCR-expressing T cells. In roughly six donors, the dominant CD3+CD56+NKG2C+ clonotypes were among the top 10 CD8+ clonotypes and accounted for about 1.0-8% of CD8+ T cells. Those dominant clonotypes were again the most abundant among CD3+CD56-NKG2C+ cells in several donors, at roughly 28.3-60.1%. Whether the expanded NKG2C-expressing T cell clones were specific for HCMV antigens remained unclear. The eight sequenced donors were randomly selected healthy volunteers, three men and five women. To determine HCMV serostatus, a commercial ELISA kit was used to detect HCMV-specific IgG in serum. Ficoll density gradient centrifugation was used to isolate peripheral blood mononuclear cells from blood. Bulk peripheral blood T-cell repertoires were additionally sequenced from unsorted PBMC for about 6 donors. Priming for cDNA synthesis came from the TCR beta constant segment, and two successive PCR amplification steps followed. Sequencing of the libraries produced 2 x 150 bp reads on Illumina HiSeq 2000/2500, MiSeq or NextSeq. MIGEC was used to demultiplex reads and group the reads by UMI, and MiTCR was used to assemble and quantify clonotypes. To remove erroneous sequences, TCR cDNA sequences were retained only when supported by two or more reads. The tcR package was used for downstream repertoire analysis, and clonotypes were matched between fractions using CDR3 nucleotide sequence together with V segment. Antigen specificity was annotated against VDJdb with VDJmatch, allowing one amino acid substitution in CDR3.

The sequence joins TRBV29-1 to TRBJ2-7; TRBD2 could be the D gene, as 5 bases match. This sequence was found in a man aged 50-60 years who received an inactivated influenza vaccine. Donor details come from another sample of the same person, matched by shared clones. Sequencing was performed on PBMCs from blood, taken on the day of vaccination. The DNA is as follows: TGCAGCGTGCGGGCCTACTACGAGCAGTACTTC. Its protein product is CSVRAYYEQYF.